This is a list of T cell receptor beta chains from one sample in a study of control samples from healthy donors and cancer patients. Generated by immunoSEQ multiplex PCR, the TCRdb table keeps only in-frame clones and is missing some. The table includes around 6,000 clones, over 55% detected once. Sequenced: formalin-fixed, paraffin-embedded tissue. Receptors originate from a male donor with melanoma. The CDR3 runs from the conserved cysteine through the conserved F or W. The order of the fields is D gene, J gene, V gene, CDR3 DNA, CDR3 protein. The D gene is left open where the match is weak.

TRBD2,TRBJ2-5,TRBV5-4,TGTGCCAGCAGCCGAAGTAGCGGGTTCGCCCAAGAGACCCAGTACTTC,CASSRSSGFAQETQYF
.,TRBJ1-1,TRBV18,TGTGCCAGCTCACCAAGGCGCACTGAAGCTTTCTTT,CASSPRRTEAFF
TRBD2,TRBJ2-2,TRBV7-2,TGTGCCAGCAGCTCCGACCCCCGACTAGCGGGGTACACCGGGGAGCTGTTTTTT,CASSSDPRLAGYTGELFF
.,TRBJ1-1,TRBV29-1,TGCAGCGTGTATAGGAACACGGGGGCCCGTTTGCAGGGTGAAGCTTTCTTT,CSVYRNTGARLQGEAFF
.,TRBJ1-2,TRBV6-5,TGTGCCAGCAGTACCCTGGAGGGAGCAAACTATGGCTACACCTTC,CASSTLEGANYGYTF
TRBD1,TRBJ2-4,TRBV5-1,TGCGCCAGCAGCGACCCGGGACAGGGAAACATTCAGTACTTC,CASSDPGQGNIQYF
.,TRBJ1-5,TRBV2,TGTGCCAGCAAGGGGGAGTATCAGCCCCAGCATTTT,CASKGEYQPQHF
TRBD1,TRBJ1-2,TRBV28,TGTGCCAGCACCAAAGACAGGGAGGGCTACACCTTC,CASTKDREGYTF
.,TRBJ2-5,TRBV27,TGTGCCAGCAGTTCCCTAGGGACCCAGTACTTC,CASSSLGTQYF
TRBD1,TRBJ2-5,TRBV5-6,TGTGCCAGCAGCTGGACAGGAGAGACCCAGTACTTC,CASSWTGETQYF
.,TRBJ2-6,TRBV21-1,TGTGCCAGCAGCAAAGTTCAGGACTCTGGGACCAACGTCCTGACTTTC,CASSKVQDSGTNVLTF
.,TRBJ2-5,TRBV19,TGTGCCAGTAGTATAGATCACAGAGGTTATACCCCTGGAGGAGAGACCCAGTACTTC,CASSIDHRGYTPGGETQYF
TRBD2,TRBJ2-7,TRBV11-3,TGTGCCAGCCTCCACCTGGGGCTAGCGGGAGACACACATCAGTACGAGCAGTACTTC,CASLHLGLAGDTHQYEQYF
TRBD1,TRBJ2-3,TRBV5-1,TGCGCCAGCAGGTCCGGTAGACAGGGTAGAGATACGCAGTATTTT,CASRSGRQGRDTQYF
.,TRBJ1-2,TRBV10-3,TGTGCCTGCGGGGAGGGGAACTATGGCTACACCTTC,CACGEGNYGYTF
.,TRBJ2-1,TRBV28,TGTGCCAGCAGCCCTCCGGCTTATGAGCAATTCTTC,CASSPPAYEQFF
.,TRBJ1-5,TRBV7-6,TGTGCCAGCAGCTTACTGGAAAATCAGCCCCAGCATTTT,CASSLLENQPQHF
TRBD1,TRBJ2-7,TRBV27,TGTGCCAGCTCCAAAGGGGCCGGGACAGGGGGCTACGAGCAGTACTTC,CASSKGAGTGGYEQYF